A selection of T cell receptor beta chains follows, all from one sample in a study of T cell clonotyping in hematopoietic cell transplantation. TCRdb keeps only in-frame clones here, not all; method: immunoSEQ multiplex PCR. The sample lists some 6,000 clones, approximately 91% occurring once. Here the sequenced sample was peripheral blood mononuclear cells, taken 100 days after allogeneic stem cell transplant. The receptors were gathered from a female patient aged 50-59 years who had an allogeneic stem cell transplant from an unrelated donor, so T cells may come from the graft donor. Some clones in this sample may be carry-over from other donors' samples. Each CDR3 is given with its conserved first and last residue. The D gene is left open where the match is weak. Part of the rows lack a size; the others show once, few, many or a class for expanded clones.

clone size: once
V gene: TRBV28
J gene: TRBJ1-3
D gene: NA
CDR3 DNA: TGTGCCAGCAGTATTTACCTTCTCTCTGGAAACACCATATATTTT
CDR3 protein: CASSIYLLSGNTIYF

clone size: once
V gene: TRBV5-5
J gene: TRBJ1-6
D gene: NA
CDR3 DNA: TGTGCCAGCAGCGACGCAGGGACGAATTCACCCCTCCACTTT
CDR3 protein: CASSDAGTNSPLHF

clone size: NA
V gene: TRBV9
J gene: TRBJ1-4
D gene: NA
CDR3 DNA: TGTGCCAGCAGCGAAGGCCCCGCAACTAATGAAAAACTGTTTTTT
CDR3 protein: CASSEGPATNEKLFF

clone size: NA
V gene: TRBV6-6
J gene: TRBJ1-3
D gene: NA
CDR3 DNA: TGTGCCAGCAGTTACTCGAACAGTGTGGCTGGAAACACCATATATTTT
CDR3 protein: CASSYSNSVAGNTIYF

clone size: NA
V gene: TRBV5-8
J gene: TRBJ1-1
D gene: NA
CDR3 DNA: TGTGCCAGTGTCCTCGGGACATACGTTTTGTCTGAAGCTTTCTTT
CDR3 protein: CASVLGTYVLSEAFF

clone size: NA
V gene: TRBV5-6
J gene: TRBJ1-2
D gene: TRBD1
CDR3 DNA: TGTGCCAGCAGCTTGATCTTCGGACAGGGCCTTAACTATGGCTACACCTTC
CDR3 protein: CASSLIFGQGLNYGYTF

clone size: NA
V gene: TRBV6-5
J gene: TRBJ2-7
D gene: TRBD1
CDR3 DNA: TGTGCCAGCAGCCCGTTTGAACAGGGGGCCCACGAGCAGTACTTC
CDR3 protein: CASSPFEQGAHEQYF

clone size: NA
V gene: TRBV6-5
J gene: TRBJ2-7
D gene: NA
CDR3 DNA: TGTGCCAGCAGTCGGGCTCAGGGTCCCTACGAGCAGTACTTC
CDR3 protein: CASSRAQGPYEQYF

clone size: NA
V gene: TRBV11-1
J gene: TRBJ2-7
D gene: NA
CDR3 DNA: TGTGCCAGCAGCTTAGTAGGGAGACACTACGAGCAGTACTTC
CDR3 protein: CASSLVGRHYEQYF

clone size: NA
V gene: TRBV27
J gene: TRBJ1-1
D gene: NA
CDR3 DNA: TGTGCCAGCAGACGGGTAGACACTGAAGCTTTCTTT
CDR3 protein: CASRRVDTEAFF

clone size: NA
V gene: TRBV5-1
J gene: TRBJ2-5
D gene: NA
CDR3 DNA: TGCGCCAGCAGCGTAACTTCAGGGCAAGAGACCCAGTACTTC
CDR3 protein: CASSVTSGQETQYF

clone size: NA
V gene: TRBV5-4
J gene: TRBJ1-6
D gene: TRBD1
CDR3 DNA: TGTGCCAGCAGCTTGACAGGGGGTAATTCACCCCTCCACTTT
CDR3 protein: CASSLTGGNSPLHF

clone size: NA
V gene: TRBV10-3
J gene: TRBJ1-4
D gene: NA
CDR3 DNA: TGTGCCATCAGTGAGGTCGGGGAAGAAAAACTGTTTTTT
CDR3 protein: CAISEVGEEKLFF

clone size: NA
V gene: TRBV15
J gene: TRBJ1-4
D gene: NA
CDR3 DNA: TGTGCCACCAGCGAGGGTGCGGGGGATGAAAAACTGTTTTTT
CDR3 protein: CATSEGAGDEKLFF

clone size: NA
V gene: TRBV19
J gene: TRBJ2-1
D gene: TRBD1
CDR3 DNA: TGTGCCAGTAGTACCGACAGGGAGAGCTACAATGAGCAGTTCTTC
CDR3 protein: CASSTDRESYNEQFF

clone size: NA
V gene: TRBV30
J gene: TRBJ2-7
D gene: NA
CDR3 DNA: TGTGCCTGGAGCGATACCTACGAGCAGTACTTC
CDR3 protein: CAWSDTYEQYF

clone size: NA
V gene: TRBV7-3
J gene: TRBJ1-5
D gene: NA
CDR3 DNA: TGTGCCAGCAGCGGTGGACGCAATCAGCCCCAGCATTTT
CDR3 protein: CASSGGRNQPQHF

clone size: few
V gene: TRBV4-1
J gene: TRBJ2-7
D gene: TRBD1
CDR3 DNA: TGCGCCAGCAGCTCGACCGGGACAGGGCGTACCGAGCAGTACTTC
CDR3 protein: CASSSTGTGRTEQYF